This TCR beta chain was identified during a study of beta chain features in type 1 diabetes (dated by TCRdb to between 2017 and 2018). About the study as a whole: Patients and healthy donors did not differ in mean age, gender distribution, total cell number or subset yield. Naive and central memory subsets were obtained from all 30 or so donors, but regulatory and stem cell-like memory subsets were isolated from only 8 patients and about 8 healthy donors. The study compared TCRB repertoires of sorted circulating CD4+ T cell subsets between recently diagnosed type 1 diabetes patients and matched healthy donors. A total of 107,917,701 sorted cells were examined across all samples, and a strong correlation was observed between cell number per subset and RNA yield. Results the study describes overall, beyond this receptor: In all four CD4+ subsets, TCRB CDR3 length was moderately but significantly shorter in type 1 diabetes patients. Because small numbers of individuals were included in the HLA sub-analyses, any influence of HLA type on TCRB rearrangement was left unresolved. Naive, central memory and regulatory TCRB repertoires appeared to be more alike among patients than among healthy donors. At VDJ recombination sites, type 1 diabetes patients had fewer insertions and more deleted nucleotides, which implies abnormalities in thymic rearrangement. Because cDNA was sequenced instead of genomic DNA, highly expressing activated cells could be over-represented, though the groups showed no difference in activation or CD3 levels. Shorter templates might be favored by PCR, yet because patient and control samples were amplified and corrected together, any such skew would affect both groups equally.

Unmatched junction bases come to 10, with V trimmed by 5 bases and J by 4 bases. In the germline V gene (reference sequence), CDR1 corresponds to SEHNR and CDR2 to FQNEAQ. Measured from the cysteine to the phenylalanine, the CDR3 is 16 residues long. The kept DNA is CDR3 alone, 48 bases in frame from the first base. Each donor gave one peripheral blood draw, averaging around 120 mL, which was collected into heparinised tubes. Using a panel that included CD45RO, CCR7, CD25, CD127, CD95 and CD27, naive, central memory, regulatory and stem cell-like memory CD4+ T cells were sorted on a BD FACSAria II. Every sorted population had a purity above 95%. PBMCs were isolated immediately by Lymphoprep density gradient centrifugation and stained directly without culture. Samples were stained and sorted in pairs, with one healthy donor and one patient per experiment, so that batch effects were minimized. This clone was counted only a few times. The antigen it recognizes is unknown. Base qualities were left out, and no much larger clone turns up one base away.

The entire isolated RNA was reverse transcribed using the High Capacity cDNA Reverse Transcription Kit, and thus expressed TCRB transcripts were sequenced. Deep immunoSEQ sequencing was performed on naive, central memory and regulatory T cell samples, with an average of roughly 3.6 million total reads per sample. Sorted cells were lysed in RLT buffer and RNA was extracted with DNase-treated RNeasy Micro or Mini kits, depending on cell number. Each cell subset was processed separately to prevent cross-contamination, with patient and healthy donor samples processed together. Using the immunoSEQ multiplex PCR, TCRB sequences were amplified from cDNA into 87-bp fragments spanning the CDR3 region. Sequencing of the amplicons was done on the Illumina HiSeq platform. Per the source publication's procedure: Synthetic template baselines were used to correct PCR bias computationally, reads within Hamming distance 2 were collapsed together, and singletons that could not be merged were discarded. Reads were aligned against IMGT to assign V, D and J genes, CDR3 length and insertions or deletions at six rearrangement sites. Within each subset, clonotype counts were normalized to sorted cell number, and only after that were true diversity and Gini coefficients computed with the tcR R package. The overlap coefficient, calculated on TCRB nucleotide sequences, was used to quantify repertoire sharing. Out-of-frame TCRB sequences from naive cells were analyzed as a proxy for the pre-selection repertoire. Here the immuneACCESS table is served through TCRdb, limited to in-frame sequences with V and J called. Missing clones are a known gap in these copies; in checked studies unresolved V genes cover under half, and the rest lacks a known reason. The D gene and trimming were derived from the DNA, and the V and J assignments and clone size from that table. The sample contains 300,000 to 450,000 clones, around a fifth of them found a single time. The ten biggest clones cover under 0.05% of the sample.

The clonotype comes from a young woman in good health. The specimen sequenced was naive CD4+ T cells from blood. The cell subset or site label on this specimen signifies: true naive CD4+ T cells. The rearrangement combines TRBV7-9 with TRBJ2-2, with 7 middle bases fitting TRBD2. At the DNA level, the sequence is TGTGCCAGCAGCCCAAATGGGGGGGTGATCACCGGGGAGCTGTTTTTT. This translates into CASSPNGGVITGELFF.